Each of the 5 T cell receptor beta chains below was sequenced from the same sample in a study of T cell changes during pregnancy in multiple sclerosis. Libraries were prepared by immunoSEQ multiplex PCR; TCRdb keeps only in-frame clonotypes and omits some of them. The top ten clones hold approximately 0.47% of a sample with under 85,000 clones, 90% to 95% of them seen once. The sample here was CD4+ T cells from peripheral blood mononuclear cells, taken in the second trimester of pregnancy. The receptors originated from a female donor with multiple sclerosis, enrolled in a pregnancy study.

The chain joins TRBV7-8 to TRBJ1-2; tentatively, D is TRBD1 (5 bases). Trimming shortened V by 11 bases and J by 8 bases, and 18 bases separated the two germline ends. Germline V gene lookup returns CDR1 SGHVS and CDR2 FQNEAQ. The CDR3 is 12 residues long. This chain's CDR3 is CAYLSPGEGYTF. CDR3 in DNA: TGTGCCTATTTATCCCCGGGGGAGGGCTACACCTTC. Based on the CDR3 plus reference TRBV7-8 and TRBJ1-2, the full variable domain is GAGVSQSPRYKVAKRGQDVALRCDPISGHVSLFWYQQALGQGPEFLTYFQNEAQLDKSGLPSDRFFAERPEGSVSTLKIQRTQQEDSAVYLCAYLSPGEGYTFGSGTRLTVV.

The chain joins TRBV11-3 to TRBJ2-7; TRBD2 matches at 7 bases. The CDR3 has 15 amino acids. The trim removed 1 base at V and 0 bases at J, leaving 3 bases unmatched. Germline V CDR1 and CDR2: SGHNT, YENEEA. CDR3 amino acids: CASSLGGGSSYEQYF. CDR3 nucleotides: TGTGCCAGCAGCTTAGGGGGCGGGAGCTCCTACGAGCAGTACTTC.

The genes are TRBV19 and TRBJ1-1; 8 nucleotides agree with TRBD1. V was clipped by 1 base and J by 1 base; unmatched bases: 8. This CDR3 has 17 residues. Per the germline V gene, CDR1 is LNHDA and CDR2 is SQIVND (reference sequence). Here the CDR3 DNA reads TGTGCCAGTAGTATAGGGACAGGGTCGCGGAAGAACACTGAAGCTTTCTTT. Protein product: CASSIGTGSRKNTEAFF.

The genes are TRBV5-1 and TRBJ1-1; 7 bases are shared with TRBD1. J gave up 6 bases and V 0 bases, and 8 bases lay outside the gene matches. The CDR3 covers 15 residues. Germline V gene data show CDR1 as SGHRS and CDR2 as YFSETQ. The CDR3 region is CASSLDLGQKAEAFF. CDR3 nucleotides: TGCGCCAGCAGCTTGGACTTGGGACAGAAAGCTGAAGCTTTCTTT.

The V gene is TRBV28, the J gene TRBJ2-7, with 8 bases aligning to TRBD2. The CDR3 runs to 14 residues. V lost 6 bases, J lost 6 bases, and 10 bases stayed unmatched. Per the germline V gene, CDR1 is MDHEN and CDR2 is SYDVKM. The CDR3 DNA reads TGTGCCAGCAGAAGCGGGAGTCTGAGCCTCGAGCAGTACTTC. The encoded protein is CASRSGSLSLEQYF.